One and the same sample provided the 4 T cell receptor beta chains below, sequenced in a study of blood T cell repertoires in COVID-19 (dated by TCRdb to about 2020). Library generation was performed with the immunoSEQ multiplex PCR assay. TCRdb limited this immuneACCESS table to in-frame rearrangements with V and J called. A share of clones is missing; checked studies link under half to unresolved V genes, and the rest is unexplained. The sample records around 300,000 clones, 85% of which are singletons. 2% to 3% of the sample lies in the top ten. Specimen: PBMCs or T cells enriched from blood (not recorded which). Receptor source: a woman aged 50 to 60 who had recovered from COVID-19.

The chain uses TRBV7-2 and TRBJ2-5, with TRBD1 matching over 10 bases. The germline V gene has CDR1 SGHTA and CDR2 FQGNSA. The CDR3 contains 14 residues. V lost 6 bases, J lost 3 bases, and 4 bases stayed unmatched. Written as DNA, the CDR3 is TGTGCCAGCAGGGATGGGACAGGGGAAGAGACCCAGTACTTC. Amino acids: CASRDGTGEETQYF.

The chain is built from TRBV6-4 and TRBJ2-1; D is perhaps TRBD2 (5 bases). Trimming took 2 bases from V and 9 from J, leaving 8 bases between them. Germline CDR1 is MRHNA and CDR2 is SNTAGT. The CDR3 spans 12 residues. The CDR3 loop reads CASSDNEGEQFF. CDR3 nucleotide sequence: TGTGCCAGCAGTGACAACGAGGGTGAGCAGTTCTTC.

The chain has TRBV24-1 and TRBJ2-1; 8 positions agree with TRBD1. CDR1 and CDR2 from the germline V gene are KGHDR and SFDVKD. Trimming cost V 3 bases and J 6 bases; bases outside gene matches: 6. The CDR3 covers 15 residues. The CDR3 coding sequence is TGTGCCACCAGTGATACCCAGGGGGCTTCCAATGAGCAGTTCTTC. This translates into CATSDTQGASNEQFF.

The rearrangement joins TRBV28 to TRBJ2-5; perhaps TRBD1 as D (6 bases). The CDR3 is 15 amino acids. Germline V CDR1 and CDR2: MDHEN, SYDVKM. The germline V and J ends were trimmed by 6 bases and 4 bases, with 18 bases remaining between them. The chain's CDR3 is CASSPRPGQGETQYF. The CDR3 region has the DNA TGTGCCAGCAGCCCGAGACCGGGACAAGGAGAGACCCAGTACTTC.